One and the same sample provided the 16 T cell receptor beta chains below, sequenced in a study of control samples from healthy donors and cancer patients. Sequencing was performed with immunoSEQ multiplex PCR; in TCRdb, only in-frame clones are kept and a portion is missing. The data show 100,000 to 150,000 clones, approximately 92% seen once. The source material was PBMCs. The source of these receptors is a man at least 80 years old with head and neck cancer.

The chain couples TRBV7-6 to TRBJ2-1; D may be TRBD1 (5 bases). The germline V gene has CDR1 SGHVS and CDR2 FNYEAQ. Trimming stripped 2 bases from V and 0 bases from J, with 8 bases between. CDR3 size: 15 residues. The CDR3 coding sequence is TGTGCCAGCAGCTTAAGGACAAGCTCCTACAATGAGCAGTTCTTC. The encoded protein is CASSLRTSSYNEQFF.

This clone was seen a single time. CDR3 bases: TGCGCCAGCAGCACCCACAGGGGTGAGTTGGCTTTCTTT. Encoded protein: CASSTHRGELAFF. The J gene is TRBJ1-1, the V gene TRBV4-3; 7 bases line up with TRBD1. The junction had 11 bases not matched to a gene; V was cut back by 5 bases and J by 11 bases. The CDR3 has 13 amino acids. Looked up from germline, CDR1 is LGHNA and CDR2 is YSLEER.

V and J are TRBV5-1 and TRBJ2-6, with D unclear. Trimming took 4 bases from V and 0 from J, leaving 8 bases between them. Germline loops: CDR1 SGHRS, CDR2 YFSETQ. The CDR3 contains 15 residues. Written as DNA, the CDR3 is TGCGCCAGCAGCCTGGGGAACTCTGGGGCCAACGTCCTGACTTTC. Translating gives CASSLGNSGANVLTF.

This chain uses TRBV11-2 with TRBJ2-7; 13 bases are shared with TRBD2. The CDR3 is 16 amino acids. V was clipped by 6 bases and J by 3 bases; unmatched bases: 8. Germline V gene sequence: CDR1 SGHAT, CDR2 FQNNGV. The CDR3 here is CASRSGLAGANYEQYF. The CDR3 DNA follows: TGTGCCAGCAGGAGCGGACTAGCGGGAGCCAACTACGAGCAGTACTTC.

The V gene is TRBV7-9, the J gene TRBJ1-2, with TRBD1 as a possible D gene (6 bases). Germline V gene data show CDR1 as SEHNR and CDR2 as FQNEAQ (reference sequence). This CDR3 contains 14 residues. V was pared by 1 base and J by 4 bases, with 10 bases between. The CDR3 sequence: CASSLGGTIYGYTF. The CDR3 DNA reads as TGTGCCAGCAGCTTAGGAGGGACAATCTATGGCTACACCTTC.

This clone was detected once. V and J are TRBV15 and TRBJ1-1; the D gene is possibly TRBD1 (6 bases). V gave up 0 bases and J gave up 1 base, with 9 bases separating them. Germline CDR1 LNHNV, CDR2 YYDKDF (reference sequence). This CDR3 region has 15 residues. The CDR3 DNA follows: TGTGCCACCAGCAGAGAACCAGGGGCGAACACTGAAGCTTTCTTT. It encodes CATSREPGANTEAFF. The full variable domain, with the rest looked up from reference TRBV15 and TRBJ1-1, is DAMVIQNPRYQVTQFGKPVTLSCSQTLNHNVMYWYQQKSSQAPKLLFHYYDKDFNNEADTPDNFQSRRPNTSFCFLDIRSPGLGDTAMYLCATSREPGANTEAFFGQGTRLTVV.

This clone was observed a single time. This chain uses TRBV7-9 with TRBJ2-1, with TRBD1 identical over 7 bases. In germline, CDR1 is SEHNR, CDR2 FQNEAQ (reference sequence). CDR3 length: 15 residues. J lost 4 bases, V lost 5 bases, and 8 bases had no gene match. The CDR3: CASSAVGTVYNEQFF. The CDR3 DNA sequence: TGTGCCAGCAGCGCGGTGGGGACAGTTTACAATGAGCAGTTCTTC.

The chain carries TRBV11-2 and TRBJ2-1; no firm D call. Per germline, CDR1 SGHAT and CDR2 FQNNGV. V lost 1 base and J 0 bases, leaving 7 bases between the germline ends. There are 15 residues in the CDR3. Here the CDR3 reads CASSLGTGSYNEQFF. The CDR3 coding sequence is TGTGCCAGCAGCTTAGGAACGGGCTCCTACAATGAGCAGTTCTTC.

The rearrangement uses TRBV7-8 and TRBJ2-7; TRBD2 might be the D (6 bases). Germline V CDR1 and CDR2: SGHVS, FQNEAQ. The germline V and J ends were trimmed by 1 base and 5 bases, with 9 bases remaining between them. The CDR3 has 13 amino acids. The CDR3 bases are TGTGCCAGCAGCTTAGTGGAGGGGAACGAGCAGTACTTC. This gives the protein CASSLVEGNEQYF. The whole variable domain, filled in from reference TRBV7-8 and TRBJ2-7, reads GAGVSQSPRYKVAKRGQDVALRCDPISGHVSLFWYQQALGQGPEFLTYFQNEAQLDKSGLPSDRFFAERPEGSVSTLKIQRTQQEDSAVYLCASSLVEGNEQYFGPGTRLTVT.

The V gene is TRBV19, the J gene TRBJ2-3; D remains unclear. The CDR3 is made up of 15 amino acids. Germline CDR1 is LNHDA and CDR2 is SQIVND (reference sequence). V was clipped by 3 bases and J by 0 bases, with 10 bases between them. CDR3 DNA sequence: TGTGCCAGTAGTATCGCACAAGGTAGCACAGATACGCAGTATTTT. It translates to CASSIAQGSTDTQYF.

The chain is built from TRBV11-3 and TRBJ1-2; 8 bases match TRBD1. V shed 5 bases and J 8 bases; nucleotides not matched to a gene: 4. This CDR3 comprises 12 residues. In germline, CDR1 is SGHNT, CDR2 YENEEA. In DNA, the CDR3 is TGTGCCAGCAGCCCGGACAGGGCAGGCTACACCTTC. It encodes CASSPDRAGYTF. Supplemented by reference TRBV11-3 and TRBJ1-2, the full variable domain reads EAGVVQSPRYKIIEKKQPVAFWCNPISGHNTLYWYLQNLGQGPELLIRYENEEAVDDSQLPKDRFSAERLKGVDSTLKIQPAELGDSAVYLCASSPDRAGYTFGSGTRLTVV.

This chain joins TRBV5-1 and TRBJ1-2; a possible D gene is TRBD1 (5 bases). Germline V gene lookup returns CDR1 SGHRS and CDR2 YFSETQ. Between the trimmed V and J ends, which lost 4 bases and 4 bases, there was a span of 14 bases. The length of the CDR3 is 14 residues. CDR3 loop: CASSPDIGSYGYTF. CDR3 DNA sequence: TGCGCCAGCAGCCCGGACATCGGAAGCTATGGCTACACCTTC.

The chain has TRBV6-2 or TRBV6-3 and TRBJ2-7; possible D gene TRBD2, 5 bases. CDR3 length: 12 amino acids. V lost 5 bases and J 3 bases, leaving 8 bases between the germline ends. Germline loops: CDR1 MNHEY, CDR2 SVGEGT. The CDR3 DNA reads as TGTGCCAGCAGTCAACTAGGCTACGAGCAGTACTTC. Encoded protein: CASSQLGYEQYF.

V gene TRBV3-1 (or the pseudogene TRBV3-2) combines with J gene TRBJ2-3; the D gene is possibly TRBD2 (6 bases). CDR1 LGHDT and CDR2 YNNKEL come from the germline V gene (reference sequence). CDR3 length: 17 residues. V gave up 4 bases and J gave up 0 bases, with 17 bases separating them. The CDR3 spells CASSPTLATTSTDTQYF. Here the CDR3 DNA reads TGTGCCAGCAGCCCGACCCTAGCGACGACTAGCACAGATACGCAGTATTTT.

J is TRBJ2-1 and V is TRBV2, with a tentative D call TRBD1 (5 bases). Germline CDR1 reads SNHLY; CDR2 reads FYNNEI. The ends were cut back, 2 bases at V and 5 bases at J, with 13 bases in the middle. The CDR3 consists of 15 residues. CDR3 DNA: TGTGCCAGCAGTGAAAGGTCAGGGCAAAACAATGAGCAGTTCTTC. Its translation: CASSERSGQNNEQFF.

The CDR3 sequence is CASGTGTVGGETQYF. CDR3 DNA: TGTGCCAGCGGGACAGGGACAGTTGGAGGGGAGACCCAGTACTTC. The rearrangement joins TRBV5-8 to TRBJ2-5, with 9 bases aligning to TRBD1. Germline CDR1 reads SGHTS; CDR2 reads YDEGEE. The CDR3 spans 15 residues. J was trimmed by 5 bases and V by 7 bases; bases with no gene match: 12.